The present TCR beta chain was sequenced within a study of T cells in Graves' hyperthyroidism and ophthalmopathy. Notes on the study in general: In the blood, most expanded thyroid clonotypes above 0.001 appeared as well.

This CDR3 has 13 residues. Trimming took off 8 bases at V and 7 bases at J, with 17 bases between the two ends. Germline V gives CDR1 MDHEN, CDR2 SYDVKM. Disease lasting under 3 months, a NOSPECS grade of at least 4, and a Clinical Activity Score of at least 3 were features of the ophthalmopathy patients. Diagnostic decisions used clinical symptoms, serum thyroxine and TRAb, thyroid ultrasound and orbital computed tomography. RNA transcripts provided the source from which TCR beta CDR3 regions were amplified. With the HTBI primer set, the TCR CDR3 went through a first round of RT-PCR. In TCRdb, the multiplex PCR reads were re-called with MiXCR into one record per CDR3 protein. This sample carries about 610,000 distinct CDR3 sequences, approximately 16% of them seen once, and the ten largest clones take about 3.5%. In its sample, this clonotype was seen many times. Its antigen is not identified.

The rearrangement uses TRBV28 and TRBJ1-1, with a tentative D call TRBD1 (6 bases). Sequencing used blood. The sequence was obtained from a woman between 35 and 50 years old with Graves' ophthalmopathy. CDR3 loop: CASRSTGPNEAFF. The CDR3 DNA reads TGTGCCAGCCGCAGTACAGGGCCCAATGAAGCTTTCTTT.